Each of the 21 T cell receptor beta chains below was sequenced from the same sample in a study of T cell repertoires in cytomegalovirus infection (dated by TCRdb to about 2019). The sample's treatment or condition label, in plain terms: in vitro stimulation with specific CMV peptide epitopes to enrich CMV-specific T cells. Their antigen targets remain unknown. Data came from an Illumina HiSeq 1500. The public reads were run again by TCRdb, first through fastp at Q25 and then through MiXCR, and only productive beta chains were kept. Rows are combined by CDR3 protein, so each entry shows the most common genes and DNA. The sample table records approximately 1,000,000 distinct CDR3 sequences; roughly 30% of these occur just once. Over 12% of the sample lies in the top ten. The input for sequencing was cultured CD8+ T cells from PBMCs, taken from culture after CMV antigen stimulation. These receptors originate from a human donor in good health (CMV status not recorded). Some clones in this sample may be carry-over from other donors' samples.

This clonotype was found once. The gene calls are TRBV5-5 and TRBJ1-1, with D uncertain. The CDR3 spans 16 residues. CDR1 SGHKS and CDR2 YYEKEE come from the germline V gene (reference sequence). V was cut by 4 bases and J by 0 bases, with 16 bases left in between. CDR3 sequence (DNA): TGTGCCAGCAGCCTACCCTATTTGACAATGAACACTGAAGCTTTCTTT. Translating gives CASSLPYLTMNTEAFF.

V is TRBV12-3 or TRBV12-4 and J is TRBJ1-3; D gene ambiguous. Trimming cost V 7 bases and J 0 bases, with 10 bases left between them. This CDR3 region has 14 residues. The CDR3 region is CASNGLTSGNTIYF. CDR3 sequence (DNA): TGTGCCAGCAATGGACTGACCTCTGGAAACACCATATATTTT.

The chain combines TRBV12-5 with TRBJ1-1; D may be TRBD1 (5 bases). Deletions cut 3 bases from V and 1 base from J, with 12 bases between. CDR3 length equals 15 residues. Germline V gene data show CDR1 as LGHNT and CDR2 as FRNRAP. The CDR3 protein is CASGFHGGSNTEAFF. CDR3 DNA: TGTGCTAGTGGTTTCCACGGGGGATCGAACACTGAAGCTTTCTTT.

V gene TRBV20-1 combines with J gene TRBJ1-5; 7 bases agree with TRBD1. The CDR3 contains 14 residues. Trimming cost V 5 bases and J 5 bases; bases outside gene matches: 9. Per germline, CDR1 DFQATT and CDR2 SNEGSKA (reference sequence). CDR3 bases: TGCAGTGCTGCCGCCGACAGGGAAGATCAGCCCCAGCATTTT. This sequence encodes CSAAADREDQPQHF.

This clonotype was seen many times. CDR3 nucleotide sequence: TGTGCCAGCAGCCGGCTTGAGGGATACACCGGGGAGCTGTTTTTT. It encodes CASSRLEGYTGELFF. The chain carries TRBV7-6 and TRBJ2-2; D perhaps matches TRBD2 (5 bases). CDR3 length: 15 residues. Germline V gives CDR1 SGHVS, CDR2 FNYEAQ. Trimming pared 5 bases from V and 3 bases from J, leaving 13 bases between.

The chain is built from TRBV4-3 and TRBJ2-2; 7 nucleotides match TRBD2. The CDR3 totals 19 residues. CDR1 is LGHNA and CDR2 is YSLEER in the germline V gene. The V segment lost 3 bases and the J segment 3 bases; nucleotides outside the gene matches: 16. The CDR3 DNA follows: TGCGCCAGCAGCCACCCCTTAGACTCTAGCGGAGGGGACACCGGGGAGCTGTTTTTT. It translates to CASSHPLDSSGGDTGELFF.

This clonotype has only a few counts. The CDR3 is CATQSFRFSSTDTQYF. CDR3 in DNA: TGTGCCACCCAGTCCTTCAGATTTTCCAGCACAGATACGCAGTATTTT. This chain connects TRBV24-1 to TRBJ2-3; unclear D gene. The length of the CDR3 is 16 residues. Germline CDR1 reads KGHDR; CDR2 reads SFDVKD. Trimming cost V 9 bases and J 0 bases, with 18 bases left between them.

In this sample, this clonotype turned up once. The junction differs from germline at one of its ends, possibly a read error. The V call is TRBV11-3, the J call TRBJ2-3; 10 nucleotides align to TRBD2. Germline V gene data show CDR1 as SGHNT and CDR2 as YENEEA. This CDR3 is 13 amino acids long. The CDR3 coding sequence is TGTGTCAGCAGCTTGGAAGCGGGGGGGACGCAGTATTTT. As protein: CVSSLEAGGTQYF.

The rearrangement links TRBV4-1 to TRBJ1-3; no definite D call. Trimming took off 1 base at V and 5 bases at J, with 6 bases between the two ends. This CDR3 comprises 13 residues. The germline V gene has CDR1 MGHRA and CDR2 YSYEKL. The CDR3, as DNA: TGCGCCAGCAGCCAAGGCGGGAGAAACACCATATATTTT. Protein product: CASSQGGRNTIYF.

A word on this clonotype: One junction end disagrees with the germline gene, perhaps due to a read error. This sequence joins TRBV6-1 and TRBJ2-2; 8 bases align to TRBD2. This CDR3 is 13 amino acids long. Germline V gene lookup returns CDR1 MNHNS and CDR2 SASEGT. CDR3 residues: CGRGETLTGELFF. CDR3 sequence (DNA): TGCGGGAGGGGGGAAACCTTAACCGGGGAGCTGTTTTTT.

The chain joins TRBV2 to TRBJ1-2, with D maybe TRBD1 (5 bases). CDR1 and CDR2 (germline): SNHLY, FYNNEI. The ends were cut back, 4 bases at V and 8 bases at J, with 11 bases in the middle. There are 12 residues in the CDR3. This CDR3 reads CASSAYSGGYTF. In DNA, the CDR3 is TGTGCCAGCAGTGCCTATTCAGGGGGCTACACCTTC. The variable domain in full, completed from reference TRBV2 and TRBJ1-2, reads EPEVTQTPSHQVTQMGQEVILRCVPISNHLYFYWYRQILGQKVEFLVSFYNNEISEKSEIFDDQFSVERPDGSNFTLKIRSTKLEDSAMYFCASSAYSGGYTFGSGTRLTVV.

This clonotype appeared many times. CDR3 sequence reads: CASSPRTSGGQLGTGELFF. Here the CDR3 DNA reads TGTGCCAGCAGCCCGCGGACTAGCGGGGGCCAGCTAGGCACCGGGGAGCTGTTTTTT. This rearrangement joins TRBV7-8 to TRBJ2-2; 13 positions match TRBD2. The V segment lost 5 bases and the J segment 4 bases; nucleotides outside the gene matches: 13. CDR1 SGHVS and CDR2 FQNEAQ come from the germline V gene. The CDR3 runs to 19 residues.

Only a few counts were recorded for this clonotype. The chain employs TRBV7-9 and TRBJ2-2; no clear D. The CDR3 loop spans 16 amino acids. The germline V and J ends were trimmed by 5 bases and 5 bases, with 18 bases remaining between them. The germline CDR1 and CDR2 sequences are SEHNR and FQNEAQ (reference sequence). CDR3 nucleotide sequence: TGTGCCAGCAGCCCACGCCCACCCCCCGGGACCGGGGAGCTGTTTTTT. Its protein product is CASSPRPPPGTGELFF. Full variable domain (outside the CDR3, taken from reference TRBV7-9 and TRBJ2-2): DTGVSQNPRHKITKRGQNVTFRCDPISEHNRLYWYRQTLGQGPEFLTYFQNEAQLEKSRLLSDRFSAERPKGSFSTLEIQRTEQGDSAMYLCASSPRPPPGTGELFFGEGSRLTVL.

The CDR3 here is CSARSRALRRDTQYF. The DNA of the CDR3 is TGCAGTGCTAGAAGCCGGGCCCTCCGAAGGGATACGCAGTATTTT. The chain employs TRBV20-1 and TRBJ2-3; D call uncertain. This CDR3 region has 15 residues. CDR1 is DFQATT and CDR2 is SNEGSKA in the germline V gene (reference sequence). Between the trimmed V and J ends, which lost 2 bases and 6 bases, there was a span of 18 bases.

The chain carries TRBV7-9 and TRBJ1-4; D possibly corresponds to TRBD1 (6 bases). Germline loops: CDR1 SEHNR, CDR2 FQNEAQ (reference sequence). The CDR3 sequence is 14 residues long. Between the trimmed V and J ends, which lost 2 bases and 7 bases, there was a span of 11 bases. The CDR3 DNA follows: TGTGCCAGCAGCTTAAATGGCAGGGGTGAAAAACTGTTTTTT. This sequence encodes CASSLNGRGEKLFF.

The chain joins TRBV7-9 to TRBJ2-3, with D perhaps TRBD2 (6 bases). Germline CDR1 reads SEHNR; CDR2 reads FQNEAQ (reference sequence). The V end lost 6 bases, the J end lost 6 bases, and 19 bases lay between the germline ends. The CDR3 has 15 amino acids. CDR3 coding DNA: TGTGCCAGCAGAGGCCGGGACTCCAATAGGGATACGCAGTATTTT. Its protein product is CASRGRDSNRDTQYF.

The chain employs TRBV4-3 and TRBJ2-1; possibly TRBD2 for D (6 bases). The germline V gene has CDR1 LGHNA and CDR2 YSLEER. V lost 3 bases, J lost 3 bases, and 12 bases lay in between. This CDR3 comprises 15 residues. CDR3 DNA: TGCGCCAGCAGCCAGACCCAGGGAGGCTACAATGAGCAGTTCTTC. This gives the protein CASSQTQGGYNEQFF.

This clonotype was seen more than once but under ten times. The chain is built from TRBV2 and TRBJ1-6; perhaps TRBD1 as D (6 bases). Trimming removed 6 bases at V and 0 bases at J, with 15 bases between. The germline V gene encodes CDR1 SNHLY and CDR2 FYNNEI. This CDR3 spans 17 amino acids. The CDR3, as DNA: TGTGCCAGCAGGGATGTACAGGGAAGCTCCTATAATTCACCCCTCCACTTT. It specifies CASRDVQGSSYNSPLHF.

The rearrangement links TRBV4-2 to TRBJ2-1, with D perhaps TRBD2 (5 bases). Looked up from germline, CDR1 is LGHNA and CDR2 is YNFKEQ. Trimming left V 0 bases short and J 9 bases short, with 15 bases between. This CDR3 comprises 15 residues. The CDR3 DNA reads TGTGCCAGCAGCCAAGAAGGATGGCTTAGCGCTGAGCAGTTCTTC. Encoded protein: CASSQEGWLSAEQFF.

This CDR3 reads CASSSTGTGLPYEQYF. The CDR3 nucleotides are TGTGCCAGCAGCAGTACCGGGACAGGTCTACCCTACGAGCAGTACTTC. The chain has TRBV11-1 and TRBJ2-7, with 8 nucleotides matching TRBD1. CDR1 and CDR2 (germline): SGHAT, FQDESV (reference sequence). Unmatched junction bases numbered 11, after V lost 5 bases and J lost 2 bases. CDR3 size: 16 residues.

V usage is TRBV18 and J usage is TRBJ2-1, with D unclear. Trimming removed 0 bases from V and 4 bases from J, with 7 bases in between. Per the germline V gene, CDR1 is KGHSH and CDR2 is LQKENI. The length of the CDR3 is 14 residues. CDR3 sequence reads: CASSPPDGYNEQFF. The CDR3 coding sequence is TGTGCCAGCTCACCACCGGACGGTTACAATGAGCAGTTCTTC.